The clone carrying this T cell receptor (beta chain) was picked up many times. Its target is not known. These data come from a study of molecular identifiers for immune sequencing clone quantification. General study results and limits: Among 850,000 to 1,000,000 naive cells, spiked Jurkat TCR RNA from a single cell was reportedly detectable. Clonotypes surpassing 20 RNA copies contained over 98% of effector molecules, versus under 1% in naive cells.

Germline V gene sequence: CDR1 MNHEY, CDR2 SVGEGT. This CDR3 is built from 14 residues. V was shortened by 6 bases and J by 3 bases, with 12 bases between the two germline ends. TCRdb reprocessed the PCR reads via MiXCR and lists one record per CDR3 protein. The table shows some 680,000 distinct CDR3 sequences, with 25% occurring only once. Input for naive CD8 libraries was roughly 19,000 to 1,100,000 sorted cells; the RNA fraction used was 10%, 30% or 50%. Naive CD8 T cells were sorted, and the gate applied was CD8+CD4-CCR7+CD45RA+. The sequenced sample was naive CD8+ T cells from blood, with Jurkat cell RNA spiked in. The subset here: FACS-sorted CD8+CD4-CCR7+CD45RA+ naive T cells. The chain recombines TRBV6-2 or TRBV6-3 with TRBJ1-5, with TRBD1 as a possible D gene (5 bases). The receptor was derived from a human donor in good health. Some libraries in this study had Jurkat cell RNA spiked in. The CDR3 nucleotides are TGTGCCAGCAGAAGGGACGGATACAATCAGCCCCAGCATTTT. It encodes CASRRDGYNQPQHF.